This T cell receptor beta chain was obtained from a study of identifying expanded T cells in peripheral blood. Profiled with immunoSEQ multiplex PCR; TCRdb holds only in-frame clones, not every one. The repertoire holds around 68,000 clones, with roughly 86% as singletons. The length of the CDR3 is 16 residues. The V and J ends lost 3 bases and 8 bases, in that order; junction bases with no gene match: 11. From germline, CDR1 is LGHNA and CDR2 YNFKEQ. Overall study results and limits: Over about two and four weeks, about 15 and 19 clones changed, versus roughly 1.2 between replicates. Clone count variance between roughly 2-week samples rose with total template count.

Healthy donors had no documented immune events, such as infections, while sampled. This clone appeared a few times. As yet, its antigen is unknown. Sequencing used blood. The V gene is TRBV4-2, the J gene TRBJ2-1, with 9 bases aligning to TRBD1. The TCR originated in a person aged 18 to 70 in good health. The DNA of the CDR3 is TGTGCCAGCAGCCACGGACCGGGACAGGGTCGCGATGAGCAGTTCTTC. As protein: CASSHGPGQGRDEQFF.